These T cell receptor beta chains were read from a single sample in a study of cytomegalovirus exposure and HLA in healthy donors. Generated by immunoSEQ multiplex PCR, the TCRdb table keeps only in-frame clones and is missing some. This sample has about 200,000 clones, with 86% found just once. The sequencing input was PBMCs. The receptors stem from a woman aged 30 to 39 in good health and CMV-seronegative. Both conserved end residues are part of each CDR3.

TRBV4-2,TRBJ2-1,CASSLLGTSGYNEQFF
TRBV7-9,TRBJ2-7,CASSPGGFRGVQGKYEQYF
TRBV5-1,TRBJ2-3,CASSLVAGGPTDTQYF
TRBV6-4,TRBJ2-3,CASSDSPAGGTDTQYF
TRBV18,TRBJ1-5,CASSPEVSQPQHF
TRBV13,TRBJ2-4,CASSSGGEAKNIQYF
TRBV10-1,TRBJ1-1,CASSENPGGHTEAFF
TRBV7-6,TRBJ2-1,CASSLALAGAGEQFF
TRBV2,TRBJ2-1,CASSLDRGTYNEQFF
TRBV9,TRBJ2-5,CASSYGGKETQYF
TRBV5-1,TRBJ2-3,CASSLLTDHLHTDTQYF